This T cell receptor beta chain comes out of a study of shared T cell receptors in the human thymus. Here immunoSEQ multiplex PCR was the method, and the copy in TCRdb shows in-frame clones only, minus some. Of roughly 500,000 clones listed, 75% to 85% were seen once; the top ten hold roughly 0.013%. The CDR3 is 15 amino acids. The V and J ends lost 0 bases and 0 bases respectively, with 9 bases between them. The germline V gene encodes CDR1 LGHNA and CDR2 YNFKEQ. These data were likewise used in another study, on human thymus T cells.

Sequencing used thymocytes. This sequence joins TRBV4-2 and TRBJ2-7; D call uncertain. The sequence was collected from a boy under two years old with a congenital heart defect. The CDR3 loop is CASSQERLLSYEQYF. CDR3 DNA sequence: TGTGCCAGCAGCCAAGAAAGACTCCTCTCCTACGAGCAGTACTTC.